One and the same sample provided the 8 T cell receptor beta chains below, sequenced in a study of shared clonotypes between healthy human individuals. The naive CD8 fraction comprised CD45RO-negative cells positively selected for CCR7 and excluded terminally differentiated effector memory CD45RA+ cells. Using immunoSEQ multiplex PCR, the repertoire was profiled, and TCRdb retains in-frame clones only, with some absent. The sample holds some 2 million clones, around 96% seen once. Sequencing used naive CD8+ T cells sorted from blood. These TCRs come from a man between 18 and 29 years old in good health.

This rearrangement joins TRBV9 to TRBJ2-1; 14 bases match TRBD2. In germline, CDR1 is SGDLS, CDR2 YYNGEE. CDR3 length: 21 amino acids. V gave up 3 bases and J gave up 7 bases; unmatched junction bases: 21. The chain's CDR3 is CASSGRLAGGPFQGKMNEQFF. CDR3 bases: TGTGCCAGCAGCGGAAGACTAGCGGGAGGGCCTTTCCAGGGGAAAATGAATGAGCAGTTCTTC.

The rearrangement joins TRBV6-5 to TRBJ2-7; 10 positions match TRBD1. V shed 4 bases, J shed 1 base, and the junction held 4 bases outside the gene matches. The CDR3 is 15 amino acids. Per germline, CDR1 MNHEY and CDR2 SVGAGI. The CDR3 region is CASSSDRGRSYEQYF. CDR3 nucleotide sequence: TGTGCCAGCAGTTCTGACAGGGGGCGATCCTACGAGCAGTACTTC.

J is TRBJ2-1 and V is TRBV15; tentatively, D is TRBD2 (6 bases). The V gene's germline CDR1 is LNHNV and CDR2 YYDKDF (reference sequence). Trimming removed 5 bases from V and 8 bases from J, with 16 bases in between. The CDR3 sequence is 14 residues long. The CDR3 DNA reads TGTGCCACCAGCTTAATGGGGGGTTTTGATGAGCAGTTCTTC. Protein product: CATSLMGGFDEQFF.

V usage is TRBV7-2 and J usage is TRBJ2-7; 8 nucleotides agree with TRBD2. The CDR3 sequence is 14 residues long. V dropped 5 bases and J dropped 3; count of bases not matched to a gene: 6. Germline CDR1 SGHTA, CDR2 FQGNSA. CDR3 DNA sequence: TGTGCCAGCAGCGCCGCGGGGGGTGGCTACGAGCAGTACTTC. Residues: CASSAAGGGYEQYF.

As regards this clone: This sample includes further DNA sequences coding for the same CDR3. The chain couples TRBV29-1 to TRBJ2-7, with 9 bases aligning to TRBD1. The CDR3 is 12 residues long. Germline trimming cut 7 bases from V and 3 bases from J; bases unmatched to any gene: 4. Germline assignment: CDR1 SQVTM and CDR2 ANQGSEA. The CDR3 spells CSAGTGSYEQYF. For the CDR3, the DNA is TGCAGCGCCGGGACAGGGAGCTACGAGCAGTACTTC.

CDR3 in amino acids: CASSPAGLNTEAFF. The CDR3 DNA is TGTGCCAGTAGTCCCGCAGGACTGAACACTGAAGCTTTCTTT. The chain is built from TRBV19 and TRBJ1-1, with D unclear. Germline V lookup: CDR1 LNHDA, CDR2 SQIVND (reference sequence). V lost 5 bases and J lost 0, with 10 bases in between. The CDR3 totals 14 residues.

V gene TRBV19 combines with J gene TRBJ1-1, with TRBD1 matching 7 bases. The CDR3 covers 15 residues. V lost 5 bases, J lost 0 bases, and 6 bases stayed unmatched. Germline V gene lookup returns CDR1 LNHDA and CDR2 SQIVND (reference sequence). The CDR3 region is CASSPWTGMNTEAFF. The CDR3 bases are TGTGCCAGTAGTCCTTGGACAGGAATGAACACTGAAGCTTTCTTT.

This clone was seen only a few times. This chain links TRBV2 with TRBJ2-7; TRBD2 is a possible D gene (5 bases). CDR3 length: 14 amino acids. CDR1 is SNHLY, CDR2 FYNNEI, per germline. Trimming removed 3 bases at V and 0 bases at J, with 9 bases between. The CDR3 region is CASSDTAASYEQYF. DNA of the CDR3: TGTGCCAGCAGTGATACAGCGGCCTCCTACGAGCAGTACTTC.